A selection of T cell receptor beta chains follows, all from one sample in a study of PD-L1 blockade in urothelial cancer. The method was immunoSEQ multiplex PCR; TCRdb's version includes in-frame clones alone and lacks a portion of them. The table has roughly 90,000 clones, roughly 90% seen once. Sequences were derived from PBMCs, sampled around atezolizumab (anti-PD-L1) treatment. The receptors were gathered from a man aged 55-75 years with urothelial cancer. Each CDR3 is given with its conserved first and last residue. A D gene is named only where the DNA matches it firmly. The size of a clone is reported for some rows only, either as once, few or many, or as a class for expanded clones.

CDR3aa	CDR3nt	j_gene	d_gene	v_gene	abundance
CASSAGVRLHF	TGTGCCAGCAGTGCCGGGGTCCGCCTCCACTTT	TRBJ1-6	NA	TRBV6-5	NA
CASSFGQGTYEQYF	TGTGCCAGCAGCTTTGGACAGGGCACCTACGAGCAGTACTTC	TRBJ2-7	TRBD1	TRBV5-6	NA
CASSNSGTRETQYF	TGTGCCAGCTCAAACAGTGGTACCAGGGAGACCCAGTACTTC	TRBJ2-5	NA	TRBV2	NA
CAISDLKELRSGNTIYF	TGTGCCATCAGTGACTTGAAGGAGCTCCGCTCTGGAAACACCATATATTTT	TRBJ1-3	NA	TRBV10-3	NA
CASSAGGTYPQVTQYF	TGTGCCAGCAGCGCGGGGGGGACTTACCCCCAAGTGACGCAGTATTTT	TRBJ2-3	TRBD2	TRBV9	NA
CASSLSDRKKLFF	TGTGCCAGCAGCTTGTCGGACAGAAAAAAACTGTTTTTT	TRBJ1-4	NA	TRBV5-6	NA
CASSFWGENTEAFF	TGTGCCAGCAGTTTCTGGGGCGAGAACACTGAAGCTTTCTTT	TRBJ1-1	NA	TRBV28	NA
CASSLVPRRNNEQFF	TGTGCCAGCAGCTTGGTACCCAGGAGGAACAATGAGCAGTTCTTC	TRBJ2-1	NA	TRBV5-6	NA
CASSWRTGGSGNTIYF	TGTGCCAGCAGCTGGAGGACAGGCGGCTCTGGAAACACCATATATTTT	TRBJ1-3	TRBD1	TRBV5-6	NA
CASSFKSAPVSYEQYF	TGTGCCAGCAGTTTTAAAAGCGCTCCGGTCTCCTACGAGCAGTACTTC	TRBJ2-7	NA	TRBV28	NA
CASSELGSSETQYF	TGTGCCAGCAGTGAACTAGGTAGCAGTGAGACCCAGTACTTC	TRBJ2-5	NA	TRBV2	NA
CASRLREQEQYF	TGTGCCAGCAGACTCCGGGAGCAGGAGCAGTACTTC	TRBJ2-7	NA	TRBV7-9	once
CAISEQGNQPQHF	TGTGCCATCAGTGAACAGGGGAATCAGCCCCAGCATTTT	TRBJ1-5	TRBD1	TRBV10-3	NA
CASSRVGGSTDTQYF	TGTGCCAGCAGCCGGGTGGGCGGGTCCACAGATACGCAGTATTTT	TRBJ2-3	NA	TRBV4-2	NA
CASRIRQGADEKLFF	TGTGCCAGTAGGATAAGACAGGGAGCGGATGAAAAACTGTTTTTT	TRBJ1-4	TRBD1	TRBV19	NA
CASSEIGGLSYNEQFF	TGTGCCAGCAGCGAAATCGGCGGACTCTCCTACAATGAGCAGTTCTTC	TRBJ2-1	NA	TRBV7-2	NA
CASSLLQAWAPSGYGYTF	TGTGCCAGCAGCTTACTGCAAGCTTGGGCACCCTCCGGCTATGGCTACACCTTC	TRBJ1-2	NA	TRBV7-2	NA
CASRTGGSSYEQYF	TGTGCCAGCAGGACGGGAGGCTCCTCCTACGAGCAGTACTTC	TRBJ2-7	TRBD2	TRBV28	NA
CASGLSGTGGYYGYTF	TGTGCCAGCGGTTTATCCGGGACAGGGGGCTACTATGGCTACACCTTC	TRBJ1-2	TRBD1	TRBV27	NA
CASSGPGASEAFF	TGTGCCAGCAGTGGGCCAGGGGCTTCTGAAGCTTTCTTT	TRBJ1-1	NA	TRBV2	once
CAESGVSPSNQPQHF	TGTGCCGAATCGGGGGTTTCACCTAGCAATCAGCCCCAGCATTTT	TRBJ1-5	NA	TRBV12-1	NA
CASNQQGRDEKLFF	TGTGCCAGCAATCAACAGGGGCGAGATGAAAAACTGTTTTTT	TRBJ1-4	TRBD1	TRBV28	NA
CASSVRPLASGQETQYF	TGTGCCAGCAGCGTAAGGCCTTTGGCTAGCGGTCAAGAGACCCAGTACTTC	TRBJ2-5	TRBD2	TRBV9	NA
CASRTSGGPTDTQYF	TGTGCCAGCAGGACTAGCGGGGGCCCCACAGATACGCAGTATTTT	TRBJ2-3	TRBD2	TRBV28	NA
CASSDYGRGTNIQYF	TGTGCCAGCAGTGATTATGGCAGGGGCACAAACATTCAGTACTTC	TRBJ2-4	NA	TRBV25-1	once
CAWTRPGTGGFSPLHF	TGTGCCTGGACCAGACCCGGGACAGGGGGATTTTCACCCCTCCACTTT	TRBJ1-6	TRBD1	TRBV30	NA
CATRNRGRTDTQYF	TGTGCCACCCGTAACAGGGGGCGAACAGATACGCAGTATTTT	TRBJ2-3	TRBD1	TRBV19	NA
CASSLGLAEGVGNEQFF	TGCGCCAGCAGCTTGGGACTAGCGGAGGGGGTAGGCAATGAGCAGTTCTTC	TRBJ2-1	TRBD2	TRBV5-1	NA
CASSLPGISGNTIYF	TGTGCCAGCAGCTTACCAGGGATCTCTGGAAACACCATATATTTT	TRBJ1-3	NA	TRBV5-6	NA
CASSYLGDSIYEQYF	TGTGCCAGCAGTTACCTTGGGGACAGTATCTACGAGCAGTACTTC	TRBJ2-7	TRBD1	TRBV6-5	NA
CASRPQGNTEAFF	TGTGCCAGCAGACCACAGGGAAACACTGAAGCTTTCTTT	TRBJ1-1	NA	TRBV7-8	NA
CASMGGGGHLRGYTF	TGTGCCAGCATGGGAGGGGGGGGCCACCTTAGAGGCTACACCTTC	TRBJ1-2	NA	TRBV28	NA
CASSLQETQYF	TGTGCCAGCAGCCTGCAAGAGACCCAGTACTTC	TRBJ2-5	NA	TRBV6-1	NA
CASSQRGAAVGELFF	TGTGCCAGCAGCCAGCGGGGGGCGGCCGTCGGGGAGCTGTTTTTT	TRBJ2-2	TRBD2	TRBV14	NA
CASSVQGNNSPLHF	TGTGCCAGCAGCGTCCAGGGGAACAATTCACCCCTCCACTTT	TRBJ1-6	NA	TRBV27	NA
CASRRTSGREADTQYF	TGTGCCAGCAGGCGGACTAGCGGGAGGGAGGCAGATACGCAGTATTTT	TRBJ2-3	TRBD2	TRBV5-4	NA
CASSPDPGHRTPQYF	TGTGCCAGCAGCCCCGACCCGGGACACAGGACGCCCCAGTACTTC	TRBJ2-5	NA	TRBV9	once
CASSQASGGNTGELFF	TGTGCCAGCAGTCAAGCTAGCGGGGGGAACACCGGGGAGCTGTTTTTT	TRBJ2-2	TRBD2	TRBV6-1	NA
CASSYGPGIDTQYF	TGTGCCAGCAGTTACGGGCCAGGGATAGATACGCAGTATTTT	TRBJ2-3	NA	TRBV6-5	NA
CASSENRDREEQYF	TGTGCCAGCAGTGAAAACCGGGACAGGGAAGAGCAGTACTTC	TRBJ2-7	TRBD1	TRBV2	NA
CASSQQQGNYGYTF	TGTGCCAGCAGCCAACAACAGGGGAACTATGGCTACACCTTC	TRBJ1-2	TRBD1	TRBV14	NA
CASSDRGATNEKLFF	TGTGCCAGCAGTGATCGGGGGGCAACTAATGAAAAACTGTTTTTT	TRBJ1-4	NA	TRBV6-1	once
CARCVGESETQYF	TGTGCCAGGTGCGTAGGGGAATCGGAGACCCAGTACTTC	TRBJ2-5	NA	TRBV25-1	NA
CAISDFPGSGNNEQFF	TGTGCCATCAGTGATTTCCCGGGTAGCGGGAACAATGAGCAGTTCTTC	TRBJ2-1	TRBD2	TRBV10-3	NA
CASSLSQGNTEAFF	TGTGCCAGCAGTTTAAGTCAGGGGAACACTGAAGCTTTCTTT	TRBJ1-1	NA	TRBV28	few
CASTPGLAPATGETQYF	TGTGCCAGCACCCCGGGACTAGCGCCGGCCACAGGAGAGACCCAGTACTTC	TRBJ2-5	TRBD2	TRBV2	NA
CAWSPTGLAAYEQYF	TGTGCCTGGAGCCCAACAGGGCTAGCGGCCTACGAGCAGTACTTC	TRBJ2-7	NA	TRBV30	NA
CASSTEAGGLSEQFF	TGTGCCAGCAGCACAGAAGCGGGGGGGTTAAGTGAGCAGTTCTTC	TRBJ2-1	TRBD2	TRBV6-4	once